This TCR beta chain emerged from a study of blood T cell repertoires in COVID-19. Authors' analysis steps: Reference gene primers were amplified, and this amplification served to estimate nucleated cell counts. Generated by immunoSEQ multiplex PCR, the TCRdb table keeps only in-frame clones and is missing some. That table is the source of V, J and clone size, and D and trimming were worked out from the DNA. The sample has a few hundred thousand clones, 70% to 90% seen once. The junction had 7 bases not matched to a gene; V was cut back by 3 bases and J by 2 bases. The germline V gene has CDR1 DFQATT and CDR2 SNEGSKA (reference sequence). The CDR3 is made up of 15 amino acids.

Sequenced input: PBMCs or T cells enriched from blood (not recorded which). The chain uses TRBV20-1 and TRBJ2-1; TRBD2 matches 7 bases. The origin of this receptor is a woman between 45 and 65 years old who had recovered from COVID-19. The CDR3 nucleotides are TGCAGTGCTAGTGGGGGGACTACCACCTACAATGAGCAGTTCTTC. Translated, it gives CSASGGTTTYNEQFF.